One sample yielded the 30 T cell receptor beta chains listed below, sequenced in a study of pediatric ulcerative colitis. Here immunoSEQ multiplex PCR was the method, and the copy in TCRdb shows in-frame clones only, minus some. This sample yields 30,000 to 35,000 clones, of which roughly three quarters are seen a single time; approximately 1% belongs to the top ten. The rectum was sampled with one to two pinch biopsies at colonoscopy. The sample taken for sequencing was gut tissue. These receptors all come from a boy younger than 18 with mild ulcerative colitis.

This clone came up once. The gene calls are TRBV19 and TRBJ2-5; 8 bases line up with TRBD2. The CDR3 contains 16 residues. Trimming took 3 bases from V and 5 from J; bases not matched to a gene: 11. Germline lookup yields CDR1 LNHDA and CDR2 SQIVND (reference sequence). CDR3: CASSIDSRGGLETQYF. CDR3 bases: TGTGCCAGTAGTATTGATTCTCGGGGGGGCTTGGAGACCCAGTACTTC.

The CDR3 nucleotides are TGTGCCAGCAGGCGCACAGATACGCAGTATTTT. Protein: CASRRTDTQYF. The chain is built from TRBV6-6 and TRBJ2-3; no firm D call. Trimming took off 6 bases at V and 1 base at J, with 2 bases between the two ends. Looked up from germline, CDR1 is MNHNY and CDR2 is SVGAGI (reference sequence). The CDR3 is made up of 11 amino acids.

The V gene is TRBV5-1, the J gene TRBJ2-2, with 7 nucleotides matching TRBD1. The trim removed 3 bases at V and 5 bases at J, leaving 7 bases unmatched. CDR3 length equals 15 residues. Germline assignment: CDR1 SGHRS and CDR2 YFSETQ. The CDR3 DNA reads as TGCGCCAGCAGCTGGGGGACAGCTCTTACCGGGGAGCTGTTTTTT. Its protein is CASSWGTALTGELFF.

As regards this clone: The junction and the germline gene differ at one end; a read error may be behind it. The chain is built from TRBV7-8 and TRBJ1-3; D ambiguous. The germline CDR1 and CDR2 sequences are SGHVS and FQNEAQ. The CDR3 has 16 residues. The CDR3 region has the DNA TGTGCCAGCAGCTTAGCGTCCAGTCGGTCTGGTAACACCATATATTTT. This gives the protein CASSLASSRSGNTIYF.

The rearrangement uses TRBV2 and TRBJ1-6; no clear D. CDR3 size: 16 residues. V was shortened by 5 bases and J by 9 bases, with 20 bases between the two germline ends. Germline lookup yields CDR1 SNHLY and CDR2 FYNNEI. This CDR3 is CASSSPTDGLTSPLHF. In DNA form, the CDR3 reads TGTGCCAGCAGTTCTCCTACGGACGGGTTAACTTCACCCCTCCACTTT.

The CDR3 is CASSVGQGETGELFF. In nucleotides, the CDR3 is TGTGCCAGTAGTGTCGGACAGGGAGAAACCGGGGAGCTGTTTTTT. This chain joins TRBV19 and TRBJ2-2; 8 nucleotides match TRBD1. The CDR3 spans 15 residues. Germline V gene sequence: CDR1 LNHDA, CDR2 SQIVND (reference sequence). The ends lost 5 bases at V and 5 bases at J; junction bases unmatched: 7.

This clone was observed once. The chain uses TRBV19 and TRBJ1-2; 7 bases agree with TRBD1. J was trimmed by 4 bases and V by 5 bases; bases with no gene match: 7. This CDR3 comprises 14 residues. CDR1 and CDR2 (germline): LNHDA, SQIVND (reference sequence). CDR3 residues: CASSVTGDLYGYTF. DNA for the CDR3: TGTGCCAGTAGTGTTACAGGGGACCTCTATGGCTACACCTTC.

The CDR3 nucleotides read TGTGCCGTCCCGCCGTATAGGCCGGGCCTCTATGGCTACACCTTC. This translates into CAVPPYRPGLYGYTF. The rearrangement uses TRBV21-1 and TRBJ1-2. TRBV21-1 has pseudogene status. The CDR3 is 15 amino acids.

This clone was found once. This sequence joins TRBV29-1 and TRBJ2-1, with D possibly matching TRBD2 (5 bases). Looked up from germline, CDR1 is SQVTM and CDR2 is ANQGSEA. This CDR3 is 13 amino acids long. Trimming removed 3 bases from V and 3 bases from J, with 9 bases in between. CDR3 in amino acids: CSVDEGVYNEQFF. The CDR3 DNA sequence: TGCAGCGTTGACGAGGGAGTCTACAATGAGCAGTTCTTC.

This chain connects TRBV18 to TRBJ2-3; tentatively, D is TRBD1 (6 bases). The germline CDR1 and CDR2 sequences are KGHSH and LQKENI. V lost 0 bases to trimming and J lost 0 bases, with 13 bases between them. CDR3 length equals 17 residues. CDR3: CASSPPGWGRSTDTQYF. DNA for the CDR3: TGTGCCAGCTCACCACCGGGATGGGGGCGAAGCACAGATACGCAGTATTTT. Using reference TRBV18 and TRBJ2-3 for the parts outside the CDR3, the full variable domain is NAGVMQNPRHLVRRRGQEARLRCSPMKGHSHVYWYRQLPEEGLKFMVYLQKENIIDESGMPKERFSAEFPKEGPSILRIQQVVRGDSAAYFCASSPPGWGRSTDTQYFGPGTRLTVL.

This clone was picked up a small number of times. The chain recombines TRBV30 with TRBJ1-2; no clear D gene. Germline CDR1 and CDR2: GTSNPN and SVGIG (reference sequence). There are 14 residues in the CDR3. Between the trimmed V and J ends, which lost 2 bases and 0 bases, there was a span of 10 bases. The CDR3 DNA reads as TGTGCCTGGAGTCGTGAGTACGCTAACTATGGCTACACCTTC. Protein: CAWSREYANYGYTF.

V gene TRBV19 combines with J gene TRBJ1-1; D is unclear. Per the germline V gene, CDR1 is LNHDA and CDR2 is SQIVND (reference sequence). The CDR3 has 14 residues. V was pared by 3 bases and J by 4 bases, with 12 bases between. CDR3 sequence reads: CASSIWEGGTEAFF. The CDR3 DNA reads as TGTGCCAGTAGTATCTGGGAGGGTGGCACTGAAGCTTTCTTT. The full variable domain, its missing parts supplied by reference TRBV19 and TRBJ1-1, is DGGITQSPKYLFRKEGQNVTLSCEQNLNHDAMYWYRQDPGQGLRLIYYSQIVNDFQKGDIAEGYSVSREKKESFPLTVTSAQKNPTAFYLCASSIWEGGTEAFFGQGTRLTVV.

V and J are TRBV19 and TRBJ1-2, with a weak D call TRBD1 (5 bases). Germline CDR1 LNHDA, CDR2 SQIVND (reference sequence). This CDR3 is 15 amino acids long. V was trimmed by 2 bases and J by 5 bases, leaving 15 bases between them. The CDR3 reads CASSIRQGLRYGYTF. The CDR3 bases are TGTGCCAGTAGTATAAGGCAGGGCCTAAGGTATGGCTACACCTTC.

V usage is TRBV4-1 and J usage is TRBJ1-5, with TRBD1 identical over 10 bases. Germline CDR1 MGHRA, CDR2 YSYEKL. J was trimmed by 5 bases and V by 4 bases; bases with no gene match: 5. The CDR3 length is 15 residues. For the CDR3, the DNA is TGCGCCAGCAGCCTACCGGGACAGGGGTATCAGCCCCAGCATTTT. It encodes CASSLPGQGYQPQHF.

This chain links TRBV7-2 with TRBJ2-3, with D unclear. The V end was cut by 2 bases, the J end by 13 bases, with 13 bases between. Germline CDR1 and CDR2: SGHTA and FQGNSA. The CDR3 runs 12 residues. The CDR3 DNA reads as TGTGCCAGCAGCTTATCAACCCCGGTGGAGTATTTT. This sequence encodes CASSLSTPVEYF.

This chain links TRBV30 with TRBJ1-1, with D hard to call. V lost 1 base, J lost 0 bases, and 9 bases lay in between. There are 14 residues in the CDR3. Germline lookup yields CDR1 GTSNPN and CDR2 SVGIG (reference sequence). The CDR3 DNA sequence: TGTGCCTGGAGTGGAGGACTGCTGAACACTGAAGCTTTCTTT. It is translated as CAWSGGLLNTEAFF.

This sequence joins TRBV4-2 and TRBJ1-2, with 7 positions matching TRBD1. This CDR3 is built from 15 residues. The V segment lost 0 bases and the J segment 5 bases; nucleotides outside the gene matches: 6. Per germline, CDR1 LGHNA and CDR2 YNFKEQ. The CDR3 loop reads CASSQEGQGGYGYTF. The CDR3 region has the DNA TGTGCCAGCAGCCAAGAGGGTCAGGGGGGTTATGGCTACACCTTC.

The CDR3 coding sequence is TGTGCCAGCACCCTAACAGGGGGAGCTGGGGCCAACGTCCTGACTTTC. Residues: CASTLTGGAGANVLTF. The chain joins TRBV7-8 to TRBJ2-6, with 8 positions matching TRBD1. Germline V gene sequence: CDR1 SGHVS, CDR2 FQNEAQ. This CDR3 is built from 16 residues. V was pared by 7 bases and J by 2 bases, with 7 bases of the junction left unmatched.

The rearrangement joins TRBV9 to TRBJ2-5; D uncertain. Germline loops: CDR1 SGDLS, CDR2 YYNGEE. The CDR3 contains 14 residues. Trimming cost V 4 bases and J 3 bases, with 13 bases left between them. The CDR3 sequence: CASSPTGLEETQYF. CDR3 in DNA: TGTGCCAGCAGCCCTACTGGTTTGGAAGAGACCCAGTACTTC. The full variable domain, in which reference TRBV9 and TRBJ2-5 provide the parts outside the CDR3, is DSGVTQTPKHLITATGQRVTLRCSPRSGDLSVYWYQQSLDQGLQFLIQYYNGEERAKGNILERFSAQQFPDLHSELNLSSLELGDSALYFCASSPTGLEETQYFGPGTRLLVL.

This clone was seen a few times. The chain couples TRBV5-1 to TRBJ1-5; D is undetermined. CDR3 length equals 16 residues. Germline lookup yields CDR1 SGHRS and CDR2 YFSETQ. Deletions cut 0 bases from V and 2 bases from J, with 12 bases between. The CDR3 loop is CASSLGGGPGNQPQHF. The CDR3 nucleotides read TGCGCCAGCAGCTTGGGAGGAGGACCGGGCAATCAGCCCCAGCATTTT.

In this sample, this clone turned up once. The chain employs TRBV6-1 and TRBJ1-6, with 9 positions matching TRBD1. The CDR3 has 18 amino acids. Germline V gene sequence: CDR1 MNHNS, CDR2 SASEGT. Losses at the gene ends were 1 base for V and 0 bases for J; bases not matched to a gene: 4. CDR3 sequence: CASSEVGQGLSYNSPLHF. The CDR3 bases are TGTGCCAGCAGTGAAGTGGGACAGGGCCTCTCCTATAATTCACCCCTCCACTTT.

The V call is TRBV29-1, the J call TRBJ2-1; 7 nucleotides match TRBD1. The CDR3 covers 13 residues. The germline V gene has CDR1 SQVTM and CDR2 ANQGSEA. The V gene end was trimmed by 4 bases and the J gene end by 5 bases; junction bases not matched to a gene: 5. This CDR3 is CSVGDRKNNEQFF. Here the CDR3 DNA reads TGCAGCGTTGGGGACAGAAAAAACAATGAGCAGTTCTTC.

The rearrangement links TRBV11-3 to TRBJ2-3, with a weak D call TRBD2 (5 bases). There are 14 residues in the CDR3. The germline V and J ends were trimmed by 0 bases and 6 bases, with 10 bases remaining between them. From germline, CDR1 is SGHNT and CDR2 YENEEA. The CDR3 region has the DNA TGTGCCAGCAGCTTAGATGGATGGAGGGATACGCAGTATTTT. It yields the protein CASSLDGWRDTQYF.

The chain combines TRBV27 with TRBJ1-5; possibly TRBD1 for D (6 bases). This CDR3 spans 13 amino acids. The germline V gene encodes CDR1 MNHEY and CDR2 SMNVEV (reference sequence). Trimming pared 5 bases from V and 2 bases from J, leaving 7 bases between. The DNA for the CDR3 is TGTGCCAGCAGTAAGGGGGGCAATCAGCCCCAGCATTTT. Its protein product is CASSKGGNQPQHF.

The V and J genes are TRBV5-6 and TRBJ1-5, with a tentative D call TRBD1 (6 bases). The ends were cut back, 0 bases at V and 8 bases at J, with 9 bases in the middle. This CDR3 comprises 13 residues. Germline values: CDR1 SGHDT, CDR2 YYEEEE. CDR3 in amino acids: CASSLEAGEPQHF. The CDR3 bases are TGTGCCAGCAGCTTGGAGGCAGGGGAGCCCCAGCATTTT.

The genes are TRBV4-1 and TRBJ2-7, with 8 positions matching TRBD1. CDR3 length: 16 residues. Unmatched junction bases numbered 11, after V lost 3 bases and J lost 4 bases. Germline loops: CDR1 MGHRA, CDR2 YSYEKL. The CDR3 loop is CASSQARTGLRYEQYF. The CDR3 DNA sequence: TGCGCCAGCAGCCAGGCCAGGACAGGGCTACGGTACGAGCAGTACTTC.

This clone has just a few counts. The chain couples TRBV6-1 to TRBJ1-2; unclear D gene. Germline lookup yields CDR1 MNHNS and CDR2 SASEGT. V gave up 0 bases and J gave up 4 bases, with 9 bases separating them. The CDR3 runs to 14 residues. In DNA form, the CDR3 reads TGTGCCAGCAGTGAAGCAATGGGTTTCTATGGCTACACCTTC. This encodes CASSEAMGFYGYTF.

This sequence joins TRBV6-1 and TRBJ1-4, with TRBD1 matching 10 bases. From germline, CDR1 is MNHNS and CDR2 SASEGT. V gave up 3 bases and J gave up 7 bases; unmatched junction bases: 8. The CDR3 loop spans 16 amino acids. CDR3 residues: CASSDAPGQGREKLFF. CDR3 in DNA: TGTGCCAGCAGTGACGCCCCGGGACAGGGGCGTGAAAAACTGTTTTTT.

The gene calls are TRBV30 and TRBJ2-3; 9 positions agree with TRBD2. Germline lookup yields CDR1 GTSNPN and CDR2 SVGIG (reference sequence). The CDR3 consists of 12 residues. CDR3: CASSGGTDTQYF. As DNA, the CDR3 is TGTGCATCTAGCGGGGGCACAGATACGCAGTATTTT.

This clone was seen a handful of times. The rearrangement links TRBV7-9 to TRBJ2-5, with D perhaps being TRBD1 or TRBD2 (5 bases each). The CDR3 sequence is 14 residues long. Looked up from germline, CDR1 is SEHNR and CDR2 is FQNEAQ (reference sequence). V was shortened by 5 bases and J by 2 bases, with 12 bases between the two germline ends. The CDR3, as DNA: TGTGCCAGCAGCCAGGGACGGTCACAAGAGACCCAGTACTTC. Amino acids: CASSQGRSQETQYF.